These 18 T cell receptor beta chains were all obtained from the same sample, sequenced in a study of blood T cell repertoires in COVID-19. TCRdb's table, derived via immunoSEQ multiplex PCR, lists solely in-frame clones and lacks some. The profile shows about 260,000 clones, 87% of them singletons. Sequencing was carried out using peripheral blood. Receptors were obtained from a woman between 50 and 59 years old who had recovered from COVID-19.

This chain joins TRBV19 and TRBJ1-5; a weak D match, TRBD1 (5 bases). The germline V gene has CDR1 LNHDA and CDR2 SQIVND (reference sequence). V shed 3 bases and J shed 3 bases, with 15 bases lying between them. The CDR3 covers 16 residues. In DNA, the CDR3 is TGTGCCAGTAGTATGGCGGGACGTACCGACAATCAGCCCCAGCATTTT. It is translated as CASSMAGRTDNQPQHF.

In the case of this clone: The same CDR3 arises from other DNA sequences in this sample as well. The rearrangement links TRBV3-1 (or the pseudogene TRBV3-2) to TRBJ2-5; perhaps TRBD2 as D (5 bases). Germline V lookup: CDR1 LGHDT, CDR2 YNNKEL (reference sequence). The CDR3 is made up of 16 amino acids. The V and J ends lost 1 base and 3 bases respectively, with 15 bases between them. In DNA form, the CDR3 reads TGTGCCAGCAGCCAAGGATTCAGAGCGGTCGAAGAGACCCAGTACTTC. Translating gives CASSQGFRAVEETQYF.

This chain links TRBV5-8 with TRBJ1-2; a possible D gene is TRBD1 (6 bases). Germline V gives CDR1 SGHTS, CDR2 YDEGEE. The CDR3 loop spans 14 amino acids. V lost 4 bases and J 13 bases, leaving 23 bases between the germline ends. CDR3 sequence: CASSSERGSQYGTF. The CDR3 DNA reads TGTGCCAGCAGCAGTGAGAGGGGGTCCCAGTACGGCACCTTC.

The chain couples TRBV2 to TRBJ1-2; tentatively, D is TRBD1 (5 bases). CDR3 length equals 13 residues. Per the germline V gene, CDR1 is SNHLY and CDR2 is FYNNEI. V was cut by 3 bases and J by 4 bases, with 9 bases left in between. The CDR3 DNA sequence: TGTGCCAGCAGTGATAGGGGCGGCTATGGCTACACCTTC. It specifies CASSDRGGYGYTF. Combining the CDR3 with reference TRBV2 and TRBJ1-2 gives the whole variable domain EPEVTQTPSHQVTQMGQEVILRCVPISNHLYFYWYRQILGQKVEFLVSFYNNEISEKSEIFDDQFSVERPDGSNFTLKIRSTKLEDSAMYFCASSDRGGYGYTFGSGTRLTVV.

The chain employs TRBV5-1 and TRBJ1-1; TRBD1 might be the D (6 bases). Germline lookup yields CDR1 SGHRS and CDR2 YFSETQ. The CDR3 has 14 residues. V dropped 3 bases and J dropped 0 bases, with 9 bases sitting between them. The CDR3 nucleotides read TGCGCCAGCAGCTCCCAGGGGATGAACACTGAAGCTTTCTTT. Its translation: CASSSQGMNTEAFF.

CDR3 DNA sequence: TGCAGCGTCGCAACCCGGACAGGGGGAAGGTATGGCTACACCTTC. Translation: CSVATRTGGRYGYTF. The rearrangement joins TRBV29-1 to TRBJ1-2, with TRBD1 matching over 10 bases. This CDR3 spans 15 amino acids. With V trimmed by 6 bases and J by 5 bases, 12 bases remained unmatched. In germline, CDR1 is SQVTM, CDR2 ANQGSEA.

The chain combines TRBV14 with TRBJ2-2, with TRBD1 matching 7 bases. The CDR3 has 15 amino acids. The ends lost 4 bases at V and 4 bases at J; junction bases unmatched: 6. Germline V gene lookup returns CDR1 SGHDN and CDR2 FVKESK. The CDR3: CASSLDRVRTGELFF. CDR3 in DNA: TGTGCCAGCAGCCTCGACAGGGTTCGCACCGGGGAGCTGTTTTTT.

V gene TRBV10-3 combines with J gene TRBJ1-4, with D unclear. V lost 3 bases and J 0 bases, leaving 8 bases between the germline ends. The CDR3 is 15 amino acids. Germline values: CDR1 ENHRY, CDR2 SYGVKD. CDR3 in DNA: TGTGCCATCAGTGACAGAAAAACAACTAATGAAAAACTGTTTTTT. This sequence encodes CAISDRKTTNEKLFF.

The CDR3 DNA reads TGTGCCAGCTCACCCACCCAGACAGGGGACACTGAAGCTTTCTTT. This sequence encodes CASSPTQTGDTEAFF. J is TRBJ1-1 and V is TRBV18, with 8 bases fitting TRBD1. The CDR3 runs 15 residues. Germline assignment: CDR1 KGHSH and CDR2 LQKENI. Trimming took 3 bases from V and 3 from J; bases not matched to a gene: 6.

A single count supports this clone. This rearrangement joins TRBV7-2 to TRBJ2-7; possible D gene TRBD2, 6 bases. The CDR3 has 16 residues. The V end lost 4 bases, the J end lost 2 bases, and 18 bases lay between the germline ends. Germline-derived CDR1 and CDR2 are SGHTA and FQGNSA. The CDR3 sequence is CASSYSLGGGAYEQYF. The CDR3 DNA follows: TGTGCCAGCAGCTACTCTTTGGGAGGCGGCGCCTACGAGCAGTACTTC.

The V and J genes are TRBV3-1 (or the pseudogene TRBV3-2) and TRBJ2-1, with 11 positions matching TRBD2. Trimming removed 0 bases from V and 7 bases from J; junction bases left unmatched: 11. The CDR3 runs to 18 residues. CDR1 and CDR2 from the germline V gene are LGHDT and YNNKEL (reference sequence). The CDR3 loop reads CASSQETSGGLERNEQFF. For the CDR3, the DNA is TGTGCCAGCAGCCAAGAAACTAGCGGGGGCCTAGAGAGGAATGAGCAGTTCTTC.

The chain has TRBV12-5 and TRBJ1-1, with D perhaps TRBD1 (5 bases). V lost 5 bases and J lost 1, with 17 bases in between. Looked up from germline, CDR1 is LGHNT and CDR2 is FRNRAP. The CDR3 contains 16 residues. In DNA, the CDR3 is TGTGCTAGTGGTCCGGGAGGGACTTTAGGGAACACTGAAGCTTTCTTT. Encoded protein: CASGPGGTLGNTEAFF.

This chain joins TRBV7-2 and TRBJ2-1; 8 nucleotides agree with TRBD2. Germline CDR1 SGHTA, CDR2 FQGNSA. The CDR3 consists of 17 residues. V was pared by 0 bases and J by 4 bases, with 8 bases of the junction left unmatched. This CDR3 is CASSLALAGGGYNEQFF. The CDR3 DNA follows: TGTGCCAGCAGCTTAGCGCTAGCTGGCGGGGGGTACAATGAGCAGTTCTTC. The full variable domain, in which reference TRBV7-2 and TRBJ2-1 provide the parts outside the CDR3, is GAGVSQSPSNKVTEKGKDVELRCDPISGHTALYWYRQSLGQGLEFLIYFQGNSAPDKSGLPSDRFSAERTGGSVSTLTIQRTQQEDSAVYLCASSLALAGGGYNEQFFGPGTRLTVL.

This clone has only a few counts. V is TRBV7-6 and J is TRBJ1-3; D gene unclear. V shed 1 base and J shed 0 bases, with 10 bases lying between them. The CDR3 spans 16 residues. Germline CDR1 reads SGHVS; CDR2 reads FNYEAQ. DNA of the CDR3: TGTGCCAGCAGCTTAGTGGCGAGCGACTCTGGAAACACCATATATTTT. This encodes CASSLVASDSGNTIYF.

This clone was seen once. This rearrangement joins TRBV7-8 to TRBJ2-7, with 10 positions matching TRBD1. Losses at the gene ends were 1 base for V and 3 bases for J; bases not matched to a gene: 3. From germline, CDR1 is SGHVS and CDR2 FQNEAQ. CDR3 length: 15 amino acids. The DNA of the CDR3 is TGTGCCAGCAGCTTAGGTGGGGACAGGGGCTACGAGCAGTACTTC. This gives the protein CASSLGGDRGYEQYF.

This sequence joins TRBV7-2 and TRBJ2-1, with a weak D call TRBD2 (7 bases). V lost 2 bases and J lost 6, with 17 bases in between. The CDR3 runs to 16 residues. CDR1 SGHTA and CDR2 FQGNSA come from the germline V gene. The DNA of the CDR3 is TGTGCCAGCAGCTTATCAAGTGGGCGGGGGCTCAATGAGCAGTTCTTC. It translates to CASSLSSGRGLNEQFF.

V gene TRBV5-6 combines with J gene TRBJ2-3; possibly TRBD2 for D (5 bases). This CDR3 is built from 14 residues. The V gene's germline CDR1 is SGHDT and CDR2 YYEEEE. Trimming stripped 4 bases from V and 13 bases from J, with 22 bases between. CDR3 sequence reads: CASSLRGRGSNEYF. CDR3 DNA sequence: TGTGCCAGCAGCCTCCGGGGTAGAGGAAGTAATGAGTATTTT.

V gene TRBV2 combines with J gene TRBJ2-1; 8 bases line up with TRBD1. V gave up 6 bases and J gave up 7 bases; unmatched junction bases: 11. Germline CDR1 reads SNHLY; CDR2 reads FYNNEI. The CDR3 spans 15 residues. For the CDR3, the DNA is TGTGCCAGCAGAGGAACCGGGACAGGTTTGAATGAGCAGTTCTTC. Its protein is CASRGTGTGLNEQFF.